The following is a T cell receptor beta chain sequence with its context. The antigen remains undetermined. 13 Jbeta primers and 60 Vbeta primers were used for the PCR. The table came from immunoSEQ multiplex PCR; TCRdb's copy has only in-frame clones and leaves some out. Here the sample spans tens of thousands of clones, over 55% being singletons. The germline CDR1 and CDR2 sequences are SGHDT and YYEEEE. Trimming pared 1 base from V and 4 bases from J, leaving 10 bases between. CDR3 size: 14 residues. This entry comes from a study of cytomegalovirus exposure and HLA in healthy donors. Overall study results and limits: TCR beta V- and J-gene trimming was later associated with a missense DCLRE1C variant.

Sequences were obtained from PBMCs. J is TRBJ2-3 and V is TRBV5-6, with D hard to call. This receptor was taken from a man aged 25-40 years in good health and CMV-seropositive. CDR3 DNA: TGTGCCAGCAGCTTGCGAGCAATTGCAGATACGCAGTATTTT. The encoded protein is CASSLRAIADTQYF.